The rows below give T cell receptor beta chains drawn from one sample of a study of chemoradiotherapy in HPV16-positive cancers. Measured with immunoSEQ multiplex PCR; TCRdb has only the in-frame clones, and not every one. Here the sample spans 5,500 to 6,500 clones, 75% to 90% being singletons. This specimen consisted of tumor tissue, obtained from a patient who underwent chemoradiotherapy. These receptor sequences come from a human donor with HPV-associated anogenital cancer. Each CDR3 is given with its conserved first and last residue. D genes are given only for firm matches. Part of the rows lack a size; the others show once, few, many or a class for expanded clones.

d_gene | abundance | j_gene | v_gene | CDR3nt | CDR3aa
- | - | TRBJ1-1 | TRBV9 | TGTGCCAGCAGCGGGGCTGGGAACACTGAAGCTTTCTTT | CASSGAGNTEAFF
- | - | TRBJ2-5 | TRBV5-1 | TGCGCCAGCAGCTTGGTAGAGCAAGAGACCCAGTACTTC | CASSLVEQETQYF
- | - | TRBJ1-4 | TRBV19 | TGTGCCAGTAGTATTTTAGGGACTAATGAAAAACTGTTTTTT | CASSILGTNEKLFF
- | - | TRBJ1-4 | TRBV9 | TGTGCCAGCAGCCCCTGGGACATGGGAAATGAAAAACTGTTTTTT | CASSPWDMGNEKLFF
TRBD1 | once | TRBJ2-3 | TRBV5-1 | TGCGCCAGCAGCCAAGGGACAGAAACAGATACGCAGTATTTT | CASSQGTETDTQYF
- | - | TRBJ1-3 | TRBV7-9 | TGTGCCAGCAGCTTCTACAGGGCTGGAAACACCATATATTTT | CASSFYRAGNTIYF
- | - | TRBJ2-3 | TRBV2 | TGTGCCAGCGAGGTGCCAGATACGCAGTATTTT | CASEVPDTQYF
TRBD1 | - | TRBJ2-1 | TRBV29-1 | TGCAGCGTCTCTTACAGGGGGCCACCATACAATGAGCAGTTCTTC | CSVSYRGPPYNEQFF
- | - | TRBJ2-2 | TRBV5-7 | TGTGCCAGCAGCTTGGCATGGGTGGGAACCGGGGAGCTGTTTTTT | CASSLAWVGTGELFF
- | once | TRBJ1-1 | TRBV14 | TGTGCCAGCAGCCAGCAGGTTAACACTGAAGCTTTCTTT | CASSQQVNTEAFF
- | - | TRBJ2-7 | TRBV5-1 | TGCGCCAGCAGTCTGAGCGTCTTGAACTACGAGCAGTACTTC | CASSLSVLNYEQYF
- | - | TRBJ2-1 | TRBV6-1 | TGTGCCAGCAGTGAAGCGTACTTTAGCTCCTACAATGAGCAGTTCTTC | CASSEAYFSSYNEQFF
- | few | TRBJ2-2 | TRBV4-1 | TGCGCCAGCAGCCAAGCGAGAAACACCGGGGAGCTGTTTTTT | CASSQARNTGELFF
- | - | TRBJ2-5 | TRBV6-1 | TGTGCCAGCAGTGAAGTAGTTATTGGGGGGTCGTACCAAGAGACCCAGTACTTC | CASSEVVIGGSYQETQYF
TRBD2 | - | TRBJ2-1 | TRBV7-2 | TGTGCCAGCAGCTCCGGGACTAGCGTCAATGAGCAGTTCTTC | CASSSGTSVNEQFF
TRBD2 | - | TRBJ2-3 | TRBV5-4 | TGTGCCAGCAGCGGGATGAGTCGGGGGGAGCAGACAGATACGCAGTATTTT | CASSGMSRGEQTDTQYF
TRBD1 | - | TRBJ1-2 | TRBV25-1 | TGTGCCAGCAGCAAGGGACAGACTTCTAACTATGGCTACACCTTC | CASSKGQTSNYGYTF
- | once | TRBJ1-5 | TRBV19 | TGTGCCAGTAGTATACTCACAGGAGACAATCAGCCCCAGCATTTT | CASSILTGDNQPQHF
TRBD2 | - | TRBJ2-3 | TRBV5-5 | TGTGCCAGCAGCCTAGCGACAGGACTAGCGGGCACAGATACGCAGTATTTT | CASSLATGLAGTDTQYF
- | - | TRBJ2-1 | TRBV7-3 | TGTGCCAGCAGCTTAACGGGGATGCCCTACAATGAGCAGTTCTTC | CASSLTGMPYNEQFF
- | - | TRBJ1-5 | TRBV19 | TGTGCCGTACAGGGACTATATAGCAATCAGCCCCAGCATTTT | CAVQGLYSNQPQHF
- | - | TRBJ1-4 | TRBV27 | TGTGCCAGCAGTTTATCCCGGGACGGGCCTGAAAAACTGTTTTTT | CASSLSRDGPEKLFF
- | - | TRBJ2-5 | TRBV2 | TGTGCCAGCAGTGATCAAGGGGGAGGAGGGGAGACCCAGTACTTC | CASSDQGGGGETQYF
- | - | TRBJ1-5 | TRBV6-6 | TGTGCCGTACAGCCTGGGGGGCGAGGGCAGCCCCAGCATTTT | CAVQPGGRGQPQHF
- | - | TRBJ1-5 | TRBV4-1 | TGCGCCAGCAGCCAATCAGGGTTTAGCAATCAGCCCCAGCATTTT | CASSQSGFSNQPQHF
- | few | TRBJ1-2 | TRBV5-1 | TGCGCCAGCAGCTTTGGAACAGGAGGAAATGGCTACACCTTC | CASSFGTGGNGYTF
- | - | TRBJ1-1 | TRBV2 | TGTGCCAGCATGGCAGGAACGTACACTGAAGCTTTCTTT | CASMAGTYTEAFF